The 12 T cell receptor beta chains presented below share a single source sample, sequenced in a study of shared clonotypes between healthy human individuals. Profiling relied on immunoSEQ multiplex PCR, and the TCRdb table lists in-frame clones only, not all of them. Here the sample spans about 2.3 million clones, approximately 93% being singletons. Sequenced input: naive CD4+ T cells from PBMCs. Subset reported: CD45RA+ positively selected. The origin of the receptors is a man aged 18 to 29 in good health. Some clones in this sample may be carry-over from other donors' samples.

Worth noting for this clone: The identical CDR3 is also encoded by other nucleotide sequences in the sample. The chain employs TRBV29-1 and TRBJ2-7; D remains unclear. Germline V CDR1 and CDR2: SQVTM, ANQGSEA. The germline V and J ends were trimmed by 3 bases and 4 bases, with 7 bases remaining between them. CDR3 size: 11 residues. CDR3 protein: CSVDRGYEQYF. CDR3 coding DNA: TGCAGCGTTGATCGAGGTTACGAGCAGTACTTC.

The chain combines TRBV6-5 with TRBJ2-7; weak D call: TRBD2 (5 bases). Germline lookup yields CDR1 MNHEY and CDR2 SVGAGI. Trimming removed 5 bases from V and 7 bases from J, with 15 bases in between. The CDR3 runs to 13 residues. The CDR3 reads CASSPRRAGEQYF. CDR3 DNA: TGTGCCAGCAGTCCCAGGCGGGCCGGGGAGCAGTACTTC.

V usage is TRBV5-1 and J usage is TRBJ2-3; D remains ambiguous. Looked up from germline, CDR1 is SGHRS and CDR2 is YFSETQ. V lost 5 bases and J 0 bases, leaving 16 bases between the germline ends. The CDR3 covers 16 residues. The CDR3 is CASSSGSSTSTDTQYF. DNA of the CDR3: TGCGCCAGCAGTTCTGGGTCGTCCACTAGCACAGATACGCAGTATTTT.

The chain couples TRBV7-3 to TRBJ2-7; 8 bases fit TRBD1. CDR1 and CDR2 (germline): SGHTA, FQGTGA. J was trimmed by 5 bases and V by 5 bases; bases with no gene match: 11. The CDR3 sequence is 15 residues long. CDR3 region: CASSPGRTGWNEQYF. CDR3 coding DNA: TGTGCCAGCAGCCCAGGCAGGACAGGGTGGAACGAGCAGTACTTC.

The V gene is TRBV7-2, the J gene TRBJ2-2, with D uncertain. The V end lost 5 bases, the J end lost 5 bases, and 6 bases lay between the germline ends. The CDR3 is 12 amino acids. Germline CDR1 is SGHTA and CDR2 is FQGNSA. The CDR3 nucleotides are TGTGCCAGCAGCATAAGGACCGGGGAGCTGTTTTTT. This sequence encodes CASSIRTGELFF.

The rearrangement links TRBV4-1 to TRBJ2-3, with 9 bases that match TRBD2. The CDR3 sequence is 16 residues long. CDR1 and CDR2 from the germline V gene are MGHRA and YSYEKL. Trimming cost V 3 bases and J 2 bases; bases outside gene matches: 6. The CDR3 bases are TGCGCCAGCAGCCAGGTACTAGCGGGCGACACAGATACGCAGTATTTT. It codes for CASSQVLAGDTDTQYF.

The V call is TRBV29-1, the J call TRBJ2-3, with 13 positions matching TRBD2. Germline V gene data show CDR1 as SQVTM and CDR2 as ANQGSEA. This CDR3 is 15 amino acids long. Trimming removed 6 bases from V and 3 bases from J; junction bases left unmatched: 6. Here the CDR3 DNA reads TGCAGCGTGGCCCCGACTAGCGGGAGGACAGATACGCAGTATTTT. Encoded protein: CSVAPTSGRTDTQYF.

The V call is TRBV27, the J call TRBJ2-5, with D possibly TRBD2 on 5 matching bases. Germline-derived CDR1 and CDR2 are MNHEY and SMNVEV (reference sequence). The CDR3 spans 15 residues. The V end was cut by 7 bases, the J end by 10 bases, with 25 bases between. CDR3 region: CASTTRPLVGVVQYF. The CDR3 DNA follows: TGTGCCAGCACTACTCGTCCACTAGTCGGAGTGGTCCAGTACTTC.

V is TRBV4-1 and J is TRBJ2-1, with TRBD2 as a possible D gene (5 bases). The V gene lost 0 bases and the J gene lost 4 bases, with 13 bases spanning the gap. Germline V CDR1 and CDR2: MGHRA, YSYEKL. CDR3 length: 16 amino acids. Here the CDR3 DNA reads TGCGCCAGCAGCCAAGATTTACAGCGGATTTACAATGAGCAGTTCTTC. Translation gives CASSQDLQRIYNEQFF.

The rearrangement links TRBV7-9 to TRBJ2-1, with 10 bases aligning to TRBD2. Germline CDR1 and CDR2: SEHNR and FQNEAQ (reference sequence). The J segment lost 7 bases and the V segment lost 6 bases, leaving 3 bases of the junction unmatched. CDR3 size: 13 residues. As DNA, the CDR3 is TGTGCCAGCAGACGTAGCGGGAGGAATGAGCAGTTCTTC. Its protein product is CASRRSGRNEQFF.

The CDR3 sequence: CASSLAGTYTQYF. In DNA, the CDR3 is TGTGCCAGCAGCTTGGCCGGGACTTATACGCAGTATTTT. The rearrangement links TRBV7-9 to TRBJ2-3; perhaps TRBD2 as D (6 bases). Per the germline V gene, CDR1 is SEHNR and CDR2 is FQNEAQ (reference sequence). V was trimmed by 3 bases and J by 7 bases, leaving 11 bases between them. The CDR3 sequence is 13 residues long.

This clone occurred once. The chain carries TRBV28 and TRBJ2-5; D is possibly TRBD2 (7 bases). The germline V gene has CDR1 MDHEN and CDR2 SYDVKM. Between the trimmed V and J ends, which lost 11 bases and 5 bases, there was a span of 21 bases. CDR3 length equals 14 residues. The CDR3 region is CASRVGGPGETQYF. The CDR3 DNA follows: TGTGCCTCGCGGGTCGGGGGGCCCGGGGAGACCCAGTACTTC.